Each of the 16 T cell receptor beta chains below was sequenced from the same sample in a study of identical twins. Each CDR3 protein gets one entry after TCRdb re-called the 5' RACE reads with MiXCR. This sample carries under 300,000 distinct CDR3 sequences, about 12% of them seen once, and the ten largest clones take 4% to 5%. The sample was also linked to a second study, of yellow fever vaccine responses in identical twins.

Sequencing used memory (CD45RO+) T cells sorted from blood. These receptors all come from a woman under 30 in good health.

This clonotype was seen ten or more times. The chain combines TRBV18 with TRBJ2-1, with 12 bases lining up with TRBD2. Germline V gives CDR1 KGHSH, CDR2 LQKENI. The CDR3 loop spans 21 amino acids. The trim removed 1 base at V and 7 bases at J, leaving 20 bases unmatched. The CDR3 loop is CASSPLPPSGRAEKVDNEQFF. The CDR3, as DNA: TGTGCCAGCTCACCACTTCCCCCTAGCGGGAGGGCCGAAAAGGTGGATAATGAGCAGTTCTTC.

This clonotype was recorded many times. The J gene is TRBJ2-7, the V gene TRBV28; D gene uncertain. Trimming cost V 4 bases and J 3 bases, with 7 bases left between them. The V gene's germline CDR1 is MDHEN and CDR2 SYDVKM. The CDR3 is 12 residues long. Here the CDR3 DNA reads TGTGCCAGCAGTTCAATGGGCTACGAGCAGTACTTC. Amino acid sequence: CASSSMGYEQYF.

This sequence joins TRBV5-4 and TRBJ2-1; 9 bases fit TRBD2. From germline, CDR1 is SGHNT and CDR2 YYREEE (reference sequence). The J segment lost 5 bases and the V segment lost 4 bases, leaving 4 bases of the junction unmatched. This CDR3 comprises 14 residues. CDR3 protein: CASSGTSKNNEQFF. CDR3 bases: TGTGCCAGCAGCGGGACTAGCAAGAACAATGAGCAGTTCTTC. Full variable domain (remainder filled in from reference TRBV5-4 and TRBJ2-1): ETGVTQSPTHLIKTRGQQVTLRCSSQSGHNTVSWYQQALGQGPQFIFQYYREEENGRGNFPPRFSGLQFPNYSSELNVNALELDDSALYLCASSGTSKNNEQFFGPGTRLTVL.

The J gene is TRBJ2-1, the V gene TRBV20-1; 16 bases map to TRBD2. V lost 7 bases to trimming and J lost 12 bases; unmatched junction nucleotides: 12. CDR1 is DFQATT, CDR2 SNEGSKA, per germline (reference sequence). The CDR3 contains 15 residues. CDR3 nucleotides: TGCAGTGGTTCTGTACCGGGACTAGCGGGAGGGCCGCAGTTCTTC. This translates into CSGSVPGLAGGPQFF.

At least ten counts were recorded for this clonotype. The chain employs TRBV6-4 and TRBJ2-6; D gene uncertain. The CDR3 length is 14 residues. Germline V lookup: CDR1 MRHNA, CDR2 SNTAGT. The V end lost 3 bases, the J end lost 0 bases, and 3 bases lay between the germline ends. The CDR3 protein is CASSESSGANVLTF. The CDR3 DNA follows: TGTGCCAGCAGTGAAAGCTCTGGGGCCAACGTCCTGACTTTC.

In its sample, this clonotype was seen many times. V gene TRBV10-3 combines with J gene TRBJ2-7; 9 bases map to TRBD1. V lost 1 base to trimming and J lost 4 bases; unmatched junction nucleotides: 5. The CDR3 runs to 15 residues. The germline V gene encodes CDR1 ENHRY and CDR2 SYGVKD. In nucleotides, the CDR3 is TGTGCCATCAGTGAGTTTGGGACAGGGTCTTACGAGCAGTACTTC. Encoded protein: CAISEFGTGSYEQYF.

The genes are TRBV9 and TRBJ2-2; 8 nucleotides align to TRBD2. The CDR3 is 15 residues long. From germline, CDR1 is SGDLS and CDR2 YYNGEE. V trimming: 4 bases; J trimming: 4 bases; junction bases outside the gene matches: 6. The CDR3 is CASSKKAGVTGELFF. For the CDR3, the DNA is TGTGCCAGCAGCAAGAAAGCGGGAGTCACCGGGGAGCTGTTTTTT.

The gene calls are TRBV20-1 and TRBJ2-7; TRBD1 agrees at 7 bases. The CDR3 has 12 residues. The germline gives CDR1 DFQATT, CDR2 SNEGSKA (reference sequence). After removal of 5 bases from V and 5 bases from J, the junction contained 6 bases not matched to a gene. CDR3 in amino acids: CSAPTGMDEQYF. The CDR3 region has the DNA TGCAGTGCTCCGACAGGGATGGACGAGCAGTACTTC.

This clonotype was recorded a few times. This sequence joins TRBV7-3 and TRBJ2-3; D tentatively reads TRBD1 or TRBD2 (6 bases each). Germline-derived CDR1 and CDR2 are SGHTA and FQGTGA. CDR3 length equals 15 residues. The ends were cut back, 5 bases at V and 2 bases at J, with 14 bases in the middle. CDR3 residues: CASSLIRGPTDTQYF. CDR3 nucleotide sequence: TGTGCCAGCAGCCTCATTCGGGGGCCCACAGATACGCAGTATTTT.

This clonotype was seen a few times. This chain joins TRBV14 and TRBJ2-3; D is unclear. CDR1 and CDR2 (germline): SGHDN, FVKESK. The CDR3 runs 13 residues. V was pared by 6 bases and J by 4 bases, with 11 bases between. CDR3 region: CASSLTWPDTQYF. The DNA for the CDR3 is TGTGCCAGCAGTTTGACATGGCCAGATACGCAGTATTTT.

The J gene is TRBJ2-3, the V gene TRBV6-2 or TRBV6-3; TRBD2 aligns across 8 bases. V shed 0 bases, J shed 5 bases, and the junction held 7 bases outside the gene matches. This CDR3 has 16 amino acids. CDR1 and CDR2 (germline): MNHEY, SVGEGT. CDR3 DNA sequence: TGTGCCAGCAGTTACTCAGCCGGGACTAGGCGAGATACGCAGTATTTT. Its translation: CASSYSAGTRRDTQYF.

This clonotype was detected only a few times. The J gene is TRBJ2-7, the V gene TRBV11-3; 8 positions agree with TRBD1. The V gene's germline CDR1 is SGHNT and CDR2 YENEEA. V lost 3 bases to trimming and J lost 3 bases; unmatched junction nucleotides: 7. The CDR3 is 15 amino acids. In DNA form, the CDR3 reads TGTGCCAGCAGCTTCTCCGGGACAGGTGACTACGAGCAGTACTTC. Translated, it gives CASSFSGTGDYEQYF. Full variable domain (outside the CDR3, taken from reference TRBV11-3 and TRBJ2-7): EAGVVQSPRYKIIEKKQPVAFWCNPISGHNTLYWYLQNLGQGPELLIRYENEEAVDDSQLPKDRFSAERLKGVDSTLKIQPAELGDSAVYLCASSFSGTGDYEQYFGPGTRLTVT.

The rearrangement links TRBV5-1 to TRBJ2-3; 11 nucleotides match TRBD2. J gave up 6 bases and V 4 bases, and 7 bases lay outside the gene matches. The CDR3 contains 15 residues. The germline CDR1 and CDR2 sequences are SGHRS and YFSETQ. The CDR3 here is CASSIGRLAGDTQYF. The CDR3 region has the DNA TGCGCCAGCAGCATTGGGAGACTAGCGGGGGATACGCAGTATTTT.

The table lists this clonotype with many counts. The chain carries TRBV27 and TRBJ2-3, with D possibly being TRBD2 (5 bases). This CDR3 spans 15 amino acids. V was cut by 2 bases and J by 1 base, with 10 bases left in between. Germline assignment: CDR1 MNHEY and CDR2 SMNVEV (reference sequence). CDR3 DNA sequence: TGTGCCAGCAGTTTAATCCGGGAACGCACAGATACGCAGTATTTT. It is translated as CASSLIRERTDTQYF.

This clonotype was observed at least ten times. This rearrangement joins TRBV7-2 to TRBJ2-5, with D hard to call. The CDR3 runs 15 residues. Germline V gene lookup returns CDR1 SGHTA and CDR2 FQGNSA. V gave up 6 bases and J gave up 5 bases, with 19 bases separating them. The CDR3 spells CASRLSGGTVETQYF. The CDR3 bases are TGTGCCAGCAGATTATCGGGTGGTACCGTGGAGACCCAGTACTTC. The entire variable domain, with the rest obtained from reference TRBV7-2 and TRBJ2-5, is as follows: GAGVSQSPSNKVTEKGKDVELRCDPISGHTALYWYRQSLGQGLEFLIYFQGNSAPDKSGLPSDRFSAERTGGSVSTLTIQRTQQEDSAVYLCASRLSGGTVETQYFGPGTRLLVL.

This clonotype has only a few counts. The chain couples TRBV20-1 to TRBJ2-1, with 9 bases fitting TRBD2. V trimming: 7 bases; J trimming: 4 bases; junction bases outside the gene matches: 8. This CDR3 is built from 14 residues. Germline CDR1 reads DFQATT; CDR2 reads SNEGSKA (reference sequence). The CDR3 loop reads CSVLSGGPYNEQFF. The CDR3 nucleotides read TGCAGTGTTCTTAGCGGGGGACCTTACAATGAGCAGTTCTTC.